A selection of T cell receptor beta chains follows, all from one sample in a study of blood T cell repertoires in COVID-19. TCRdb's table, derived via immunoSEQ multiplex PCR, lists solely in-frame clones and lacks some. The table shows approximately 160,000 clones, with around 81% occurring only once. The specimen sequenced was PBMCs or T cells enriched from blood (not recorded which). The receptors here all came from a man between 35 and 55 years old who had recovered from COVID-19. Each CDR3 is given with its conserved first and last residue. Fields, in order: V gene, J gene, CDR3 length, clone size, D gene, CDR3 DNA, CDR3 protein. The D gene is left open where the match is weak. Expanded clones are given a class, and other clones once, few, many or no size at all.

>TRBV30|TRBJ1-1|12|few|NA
TGTGCCTGGAGTCAGGTTTCCGCTGAAGCTTTCTTT
CAWSQVSAEAFF
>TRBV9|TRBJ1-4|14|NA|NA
TGTGCCAGCAGCGTAGGAAGGGGCCATGAAAAACTGTTTTTT
CASSVGRGHEKLFF
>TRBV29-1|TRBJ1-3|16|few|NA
TGCAGCGGCAGTGGGGGGGTAGGCAGATCTGGAAACACCATATATTTT
CSGSGGVGRSGNTIYF
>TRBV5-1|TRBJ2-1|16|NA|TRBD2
TGCGCCAGCAGCCGAACCGGGACTAGCTCCTACAATGAGCAGTTCTTC
CASSRTGTSSYNEQFF
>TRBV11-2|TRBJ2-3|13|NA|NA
TGTGCCAGCAGCTGGCAGGTCACAGATACGCAGTATTTT
CASSWQVTDTQYF
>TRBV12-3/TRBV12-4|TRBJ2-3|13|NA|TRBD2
TGTGCCAGCAATGCGGGGGGGCCAGATACGCAGTATTTT
CASNAGGPDTQYF
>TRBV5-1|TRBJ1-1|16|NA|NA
TGCGCCAGCAGCTTGCTGCAGGGCGGTTCCAACACTGAAGCTTTCTTT
CASSLLQGGSNTEAFF
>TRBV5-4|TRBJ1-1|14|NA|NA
TGTGCCAGCAGCGGGCAGGGTGGTAGCACTGAAGCTTTCTTT
CASSGQGGSTEAFF
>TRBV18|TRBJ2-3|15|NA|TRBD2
TGTGCCAGCTCACCATCACTAGCGGGGGCAGATACGCAGTATTTT
CASSPSLAGADTQYF
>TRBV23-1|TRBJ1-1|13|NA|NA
TGCGCCAGCAGACGCTGGCCCGGCCTCAGGGCTTTCTTT
CASRRWPGLRAFF
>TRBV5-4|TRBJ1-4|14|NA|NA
TGTGCCAGCAGCTTGGGAGTGCATAATGAAAAACTGTTTTTT
CASSLGVHNEKLFF
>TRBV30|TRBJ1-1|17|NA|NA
TGTGCCTGGACTACTATCAGGAGCGCGGGGGGGAACACTGAAGCTTTCTTT
CAWTTIRSAGGNTEAFF
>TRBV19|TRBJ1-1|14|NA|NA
TGTGCCAGTAGTCCCTTTACAGGGAACACTGAAGCTTTCTTT
CASSPFTGNTEAFF
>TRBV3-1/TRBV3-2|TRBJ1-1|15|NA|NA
TGTGCCAGCAGCCCCACGGCGGCAGTGAACACTGAAGCTTTCTTT
CASSPTAAVNTEAFF
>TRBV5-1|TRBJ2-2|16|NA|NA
TGCGCCAGCCGCCCGGGGTCAGATCGGTACACCGGGGAGCTGTTTTTT
CASRPGSDRYTGELFF
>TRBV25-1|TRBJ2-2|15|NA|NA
TGTGCCAGCAGTGCACTTCAGGGAAACACCGGGGAGCTGTTTTTT
CASSALQGNTGELFF
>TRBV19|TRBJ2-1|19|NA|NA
TGTGCCAGTAGTATAGACCCCCCGAGTCGGGTATCGACCTACAATGAGCAGTTCTTC
CASSIDPPSRVSTYNEQFF
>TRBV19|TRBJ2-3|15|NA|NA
TGTGCCAGCCAATATGGGGCCTCAAGCACAGATACGCAGTATTTT
CASQYGASSTDTQYF
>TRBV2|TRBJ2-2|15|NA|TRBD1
TGTGCCAGCAGTGATCAAGGGGGCTACACCGGGGAGCTGTTTTTT
CASSDQGGYTGELFF
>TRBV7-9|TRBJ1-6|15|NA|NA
TGTGCTTTGGGGGGAGCCAGGGCAGTCAATTCACCCCTCCACTTT
CALGGARAVNSPLHF
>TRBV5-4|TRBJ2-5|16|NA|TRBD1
TGTGCCAGCAGCTTGCCCGGGACAGGTGAACAAGAGACCCAGTACTTC
CASSLPGTGEQETQYF
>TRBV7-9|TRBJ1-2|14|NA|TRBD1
TGTGCCAGCAGCTACCTAGGGACAGGGGCATCTGTCACCTTC
CASSYLGTGASVTF
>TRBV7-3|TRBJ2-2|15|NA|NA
TGTGCCAGCAGCTCAACCGGGACTTCCACCGGGGAGCTGTTTTTT
CASSSTGTSTGELFF
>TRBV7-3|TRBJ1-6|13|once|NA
TGTGCCAGCAGCCAATCACAGGACTCACCCCTCCACTTT
CASSQSQDSPLHF
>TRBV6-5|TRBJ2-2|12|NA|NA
TGTGCCACCACGAGGTACACCGGGGAGCTGTTTTTT
CATTRYTGELFF
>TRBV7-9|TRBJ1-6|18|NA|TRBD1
TGTGCCAGCAGCTCGAGGGGGCGGCAGAGCTCCTATAATTCACCCCTCCACTTT
CASSSRGRQSSYNSPLHF
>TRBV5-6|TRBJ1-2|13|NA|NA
TGTGCCAGCAGCTTGGATCAGAAATATGGCTACACCTTC
CASSLDQKYGYTF
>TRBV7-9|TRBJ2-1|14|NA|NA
TGTGCCAGCAGCTTGGCCCCGGGGTGGGGTGAGCAGTTCTTC
CASSLAPGWGEQFF
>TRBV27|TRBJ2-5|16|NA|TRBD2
TGTGCCAGCAGTTTAGGGGGACTAGCGGGGGTTGAGACCCAGTACTTC
CASSLGGLAGVETQYF
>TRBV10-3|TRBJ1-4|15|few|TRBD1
TGTGCCATCAGTGAGCGGGGACAGGGAAAGGAAAAACTGTTTTTT
CAISERGQGKEKLFF
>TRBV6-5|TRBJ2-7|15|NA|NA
TGTGCCAGCAGTTACAATTACAGGGGAGGTCACGAGCAGTACTTC
CASSYNYRGGHEQYF
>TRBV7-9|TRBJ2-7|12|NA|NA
TGTGCCAGCAGCTTAACGGGCTACGAGCAGTACTTC
CASSLTGYEQYF
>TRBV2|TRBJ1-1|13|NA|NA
TGTGCCAGCAGTGGAAGGGGATTTGGTGAAGCTTTCTTT
CASSGRGFGEAFF
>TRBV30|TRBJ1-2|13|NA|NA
TGTGCCGGCCAACAGGGAGCTGGCTATGGCTACACCTTC
CAGQQGAGYGYTF
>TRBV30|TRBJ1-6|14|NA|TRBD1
TGTGCCTGTTCAGGACAGGGCCTAAATTCACCCCTCCACTTT
CACSGQGLNSPLHF
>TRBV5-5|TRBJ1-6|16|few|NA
TGTGCCAGCAGCTTGCGTCCACAGGCAAATAATTCACCCCTCCACTTT
CASSLRPQANNSPLHF
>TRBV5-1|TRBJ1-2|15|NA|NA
TGCGCCAGCAGCTTGGCAGGACAGCTACTCTATGGCTACACCTTC
CASSLAGQLLYGYTF
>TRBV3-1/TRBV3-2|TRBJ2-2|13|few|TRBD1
TGTGCCAGCAGCGGACAGGGGCTCGGGGAGCTGTTTTTT
CASSGQGLGELFF
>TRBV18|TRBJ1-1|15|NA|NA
TGTGCCAGCTCACCCGGAGGGGGGGGGAACACTGAAGCTTTCTTT
CASSPGGGGNTEAFF
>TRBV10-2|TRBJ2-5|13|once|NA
TGCGCCAGCAGCCCTTTCCAGAGGGAGACCCAGTACTTC
CASSPFQRETQYF
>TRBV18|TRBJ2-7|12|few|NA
TGTGCCAGCTCACCAGGAGGGAAAGAGCAGTACTTC
CASSPGGKEQYF
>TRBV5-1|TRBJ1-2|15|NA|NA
TGCGCCAGCAGGGCTGCGGTGGCGGTTAACTATGGCTACACCTTC
CASRAAVAVNYGYTF